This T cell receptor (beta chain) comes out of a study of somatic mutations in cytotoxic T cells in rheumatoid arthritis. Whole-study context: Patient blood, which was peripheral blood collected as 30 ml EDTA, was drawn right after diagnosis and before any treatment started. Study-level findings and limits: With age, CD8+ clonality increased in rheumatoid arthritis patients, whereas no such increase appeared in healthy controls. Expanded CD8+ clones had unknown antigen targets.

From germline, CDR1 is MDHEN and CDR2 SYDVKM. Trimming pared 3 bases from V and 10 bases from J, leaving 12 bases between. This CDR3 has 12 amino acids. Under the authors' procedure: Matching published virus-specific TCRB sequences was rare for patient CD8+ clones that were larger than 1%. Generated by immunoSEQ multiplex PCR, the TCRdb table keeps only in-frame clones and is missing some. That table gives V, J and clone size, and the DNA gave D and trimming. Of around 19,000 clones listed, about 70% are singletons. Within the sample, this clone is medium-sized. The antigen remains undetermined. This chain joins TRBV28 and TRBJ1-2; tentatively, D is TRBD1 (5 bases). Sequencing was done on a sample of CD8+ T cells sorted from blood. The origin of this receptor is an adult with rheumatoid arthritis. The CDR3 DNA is TGTGCCAGCAGTTTCTCCGGGGCCTACTACACCTTC. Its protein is CASSFSGAYYTF.